The 2 T cell receptor beta chains below come from one sample, sequenced in a study of blood T cell repertoires in COVID-19. Produced via immunoSEQ multiplex PCR; TCRdb's table is partial and in-frame only. The repertoire includes 100,000 to 120,000 clones, over 75% of them detected once, and approximately 16% sits in the top ten. The sample taken for sequencing was peripheral blood. Receptor source: a woman of 80 years or more with active or convalescent COVID-19.

The rearrangement links TRBV4-2 to TRBJ1-6; no definite D call. Trimming took 0 bases from V and 4 from J, leaving 10 bases between them. Germline assignment: CDR1 LGHNA and CDR2 YNFKEQ. This CDR3 is 16 amino acids long. CDR3 DNA: TGTGCCAGCAGCCAAGATGGAAACAGATATAATTCACCCCTCCACTTT. It encodes CASSQDGNRYNSPLHF.

The chain links TRBV7-2 to TRBJ2-1; 7 positions agree with TRBD2. CDR1 and CDR2 from the germline V gene are SGHTA and FQGNSA. V trimming: 1 base; J trimming: 3 bases; junction bases outside the gene matches: 6. The CDR3 is 16 amino acids. CDR3 bases: TGTGCCAGCAGCTTAGTGCGGCTAGCGGTCTACAATGAGCAGTTCTTC. As protein: CASSLVRLAVYNEQFF. Full variable domain (outside the CDR3, taken from reference TRBV7-2 and TRBJ2-1): GAGVSQSPSNKVTEKGKDVELRCDPISGHTALYWYRQSLGQGLEFLIYFQGNSAPDKSGLPSDRFSAERTGGSVSTLTIQRTQQEDSAVYLCASSLVRLAVYNEQFFGPGTRLTVL.